A single sample gave rise to the 28 T cell receptor beta chains below, sequenced in a study of regulatory T cells in long-lasting Graves disease. Building the TCR beta libraries relied on iRepertoire HTBI primers, and CDR3 regions underwent Arm-PCR. Via MiXCR, TCRdb re-called the multiplex PCR reads, giving one row per CDR3 protein. Among about 460,000 distinct CDR3 sequences listed, 22% were seen once. Indicated time point: persistent/refractory GD, antithyroid drugs over 5 years with positive TRAb. Construction of the TCR library relied on RNA isolated from PBMCs. The specimen was peripheral blood mononuclear cells (PBMCs), collected when the disease was refractory, from a patient treated with antithyroid drugs. The source of these receptors is a female donor with Graves disease.

The J gene is TRBJ2-4, the V gene TRBV19; TRBD2 aligns across 9 bases. From germline, CDR1 is LNHDA and CDR2 SQIVND (reference sequence). V dropped 6 bases and J dropped 0; count of bases not matched to a gene: 3. The CDR3 is made up of 15 amino acids. This chain's CDR3 is CASSPLAGAKNIQYF. The CDR3 DNA sequence: TGTGCCAGTAGCCCACTAGCGGGAGCCAAAAACATTCAGTACTTC. The full variable domain, rest sourced from reference TRBV19 and TRBJ2-4, is DGGITQSPKYLFRKEGQNVTLSCEQNLNHDAMYWYRQDPGQGLRLIYYSQIVNDFQKGDIAEGYSVSREKKESFPLTVTSAQKNPTAFYLCASSPLAGAKNIQYFGAGTRLSVL.

Note on this clonotype: At one of its ends the junction is not consistent with the germline gene, which may arise from a read error. V is TRBV7-7 and J is TRBJ2-5; 10 bases are a match to TRBD2. There are 14 residues in the CDR3. The germline V gene encodes CDR1 SSHAT and CDR2 FNYEAQ (reference sequence). CDR3 loop: CASSLGTSAETRYF. CDR3 bases: TGTGCTAGCAGCTTAGGGACTAGCGCGGAGACCCGGTACTTC.

The chain joins TRBV28 to TRBJ1-2; D is unresolved. Deletions cut 8 bases from V and 0 bases from J, with 16 bases between. The CDR3 is made up of 15 amino acids. Germline-derived CDR1 and CDR2 are MDHEN and SYDVKM. CDR3 DNA sequence: TGTGCCAGCTACGGGCGAACAGATTCTAACTATGGCTACACCTTC. As protein: CASYGRTDSNYGYTF.

This clonotype was seen at least ten times. The gene calls are TRBV6-2 or TRBV6-3 and TRBJ2-7; TRBD2 agrees at 10 bases. The germline V gene encodes CDR1 MNHEY and CDR2 SVGEGT. The CDR3 has 16 amino acids. The junction had 11 bases not matched to a gene; V was cut back by 5 bases and J by 4 bases. CDR3 amino acids: CASSPGPAGGPYEQYF. The CDR3 DNA is TGTGCCAGCAGTCCCGGGCCAGCGGGAGGGCCGTACGAGCAGTACTTC.

The V call is TRBV6-5, the J call TRBJ1-1, with D possibly TRBD1 on 6 matching bases. The CDR3 sequence is 16 residues long. Germline-derived CDR1 and CDR2 are MNHEY and SVGAGI. Trimming pared 0 bases from V and 8 bases from J, leaving 19 bases between. The CDR3: CASSYSGQGLTSEAFF. The DNA for the CDR3 is TGTGCCAGCAGTTACTCCGGGCAGGGGTTAACATCAGAAGCTTTCTTT.

As DNA, the CDR3 is TGTGCCAGCAGCCCGGGACAGGGGGCCAGGTTCAATCAGCCCCAGCATTTT. Residues: CASSPGQGARFNQPQHF. This chain links TRBV28 with TRBJ1-5; 12 bases fit TRBD1. The CDR3 runs to 17 residues. V lost 6 bases and J lost 3; bases outside the gene matches: 9. The germline gives CDR1 MDHEN, CDR2 SYDVKM.

This rearrangement joins TRBV4-3 to TRBJ1-1; TRBD1 might be the D (5 bases). Trimming left V 4 bases short and J 2 bases short, with 17 bases between. CDR1 is LGHNA, CDR2 YSLEER, per germline. The CDR3 length is 16 residues. The CDR3 loop reads CASSRQSTGANTEAFF. CDR3 nucleotides: TGCGCCAGCAGCCGTCAAAGTACTGGGGCAAACACTGAAGCTTTCTTT.

This clonotype showed up many times. The chain employs TRBV11-2 and TRBJ2-5, with TRBD2 as a possible D gene (5 bases). V was trimmed by 4 bases and J by 4 bases, leaving 13 bases between them. CDR1 is SGHAT and CDR2 is FQNNGV in the germline V gene. The CDR3 has 14 residues. The CDR3 loop is CASSSDYAAETQYF. As DNA, the CDR3 is TGTGCCAGCAGCTCTGACTATGCAGCAGAGACCCAGTACTTC.

Note on this clonotype: One base away lies a much larger clone, so this may be a sequencing read error. The CDR3 bases are TGTGCCAGCAGCCGCCTCTGGGTAGAGGACGAGCAGTACTTC. This encodes CASSRLWVEDEQYF. The chain couples TRBV7-9 to TRBJ2-7; D unclear. V was shortened by 5 bases and J by 5 bases, with 16 bases between the two germline ends. The CDR3 extends over 14 amino acids. Looked up from germline, CDR1 is SEHNR and CDR2 is FQNEAQ (reference sequence).

This clonotype has a handful of counts. CDR3 sequence (DNA): TGTGCCAGCAGGTTGGGGGGGCACACCGGGGAGCTGTTTTTT. Protein product: CASRLGGHTGELFF. The rearrangement joins TRBV6-1 to TRBJ2-2; D is possibly TRBD2 (7 bases). Deletions cut 6 bases from V and 3 bases from J, with 11 bases between. The CDR3 consists of 14 residues. The germline gives CDR1 MNHNS, CDR2 SASEGT.

This clonotype appeared a few times. The rearrangement links TRBV30 to TRBJ1-2; D ambiguous. The CDR3 length is 16 residues. V was clipped by 3 bases and J by 3 bases, with 20 bases between them. Germline CDR1 GTSNPN, CDR2 SVGIG (reference sequence). The CDR3 coding sequence is TGTGCCTGGAGAGAGGGAGGGTGGGCGTTTGACTATGGCTACACCTTC. Its translation is CAWREGGWAFDYGYTF.

There are many counts of this clonotype. The V gene is TRBV3-1, the J gene TRBJ1-1; D is unresolved. Deletions cut 3 bases from V and 1 base from J, with 6 bases between. The length of the CDR3 is 13 residues. The V gene's germline CDR1 is LGHDT and CDR2 YNNKEL (reference sequence). CDR3 protein: CASSQVGNTEAFF. DNA for the CDR3: TGTGCCAGCAGCCAGGTGGGGAACACTGAAGCTTTCTTT.

This clonotype was seen a handful of times. V is TRBV28 and J is TRBJ1-1, with D maybe TRBD1 (5 bases). This CDR3 has 13 amino acids. CDR1 MDHEN and CDR2 SYDVKM come from the germline V gene. The V gene lost 7 bases and the J gene lost 8 bases, with 17 bases spanning the gap. CDR3 in amino acids: CASINPDGGEAFF. In DNA form, the CDR3 reads TGTGCCAGCATTAACCCCGACGGGGGGGAAGCTTTCTTT. Drawing the rest from reference TRBV28 and TRBJ1-1, the complete variable domain is DVKVTQSSRYLVKRTGEKVFLECVQDMDHENMFWYRQDPGLGLRLIYFSYDVKMKEKGDIPEGYSVSREKKERFSLILESASTNQTSMYLCASINPDGGEAFFGQGTRLTVV.

V is TRBV19 and J is TRBJ2-2; TRBD1 matches 9 bases. Looked up from germline, CDR1 is LNHDA and CDR2 is SQIVND (reference sequence). V lost 5 bases to trimming and J lost 6 bases; unmatched junction nucleotides: 7. The CDR3 runs 15 residues. The CDR3 is CASSVRDRVAGELFF. CDR3 nucleotides: TGTGCCAGTAGTGTCCGGGACAGGGTTGCCGGGGAGCTGTTTTTT.

In the case of this clonotype: With a much larger clone just one base away, this may be a read error. The chain recombines TRBV2 with TRBJ1-1; D is unresolved. The CDR3 contains 14 residues. V dropped 1 base and J dropped 4 bases, with 10 bases sitting between them. From germline, CDR1 is SNHLY and CDR2 FYNNEI. For the CDR3, the DNA is TGTGCCAGCAGTGAAGTGGACGGGCTCACTGAAGCTTTCTTT. This sequence encodes CASSEVDGLTEAFF.

The chain combines TRBV12-3 or TRBV12-4 with TRBJ1-1; maybe TRBD1 (5 bases). This CDR3 spans 14 amino acids. V was clipped by 5 bases and J by 0 bases, with 10 bases between them. CDR3 sequence: CASSHRFLNTEAFF. The CDR3 DNA sequence: TGTGCCAGCAGTCACAGGTTTTTGAACACTGAAGCTTTCTTT.

This rearrangement joins TRBV5-1 to TRBJ2-1; D tentatively fits TRBD1 or TRBD2 (5 bases each). From germline, CDR1 is SGHRS and CDR2 YFSETQ. CDR3 size: 15 residues. V was cut by 5 bases and J by 5 bases, with 17 bases left in between. CDR3 residues: CASSGTNLGDNEQFF. CDR3 sequence (DNA): TGCGCCAGCAGTGGGACGAACCTCGGAGACAATGAGCAGTTCTTC. Variable domain in full (rest from reference TRBV5-1 and TRBJ2-1): KAGVTQTPRYLIKTRGQQVTLSCSPISGHRSVSWYQQTPGQGLQFLFEYFSETQRNKGNFPGRFSGRQFSNSRSEMNVSTLELGDSALYLCASSGTNLGDNEQFFGPGTRLTVL.

The chain has TRBV9 and TRBJ1-2; 7 bases fit TRBD1. The germline V gene has CDR1 SGDLS and CDR2 YYNGEE. CDR3 length equals 14 residues. The ends lost 0 bases at V and 8 bases at J; junction bases unmatched: 7. The CDR3 sequence is CASSVGGDSKGYTF. CDR3 in DNA: TGTGCCAGCAGCGTAGGGGGGGACAGCAAAGGCTACACCTTC.

V usage is TRBV3-1 and J usage is TRBJ2-2, with 10 nucleotides matching TRBD1. The CDR3 extends over 16 amino acids. Trimming took 10 bases from V and 5 from J; bases not matched to a gene: 13. Germline CDR1 LGHDT, CDR2 YNNKEL (reference sequence). The DNA of the CDR3 is TGTGCCACCCCAACGAGACAGGGGGCATGGACCGGGGAGCTGTTTTTT. Its protein is CATPTRQGAWTGELFF.

This clonotype occurred a few times. Germline and junction disagree at one end, which may indicate a read error. The V gene is TRBV5-6, the J gene TRBJ1-4; maybe TRBD1 (5 bases). Germline V gene data show CDR1 as SGHDT and CDR2 as YYEEEE. The CDR3 consists of 16 residues. DNA of the CDR3: TGTGCCAGCAGCTTGTTGACAGATCCAACCAATGAAAAACTGTTTTTT. It translates to CASSLLTDPTNEKLFF.

This clonotype occurred many times. This chain joins TRBV28 and TRBJ2-7; 9 nucleotides agree with TRBD1. Germline loops: CDR1 MDHEN, CDR2 SYDVKM. This CDR3 comprises 14 residues. V trimming: 5 bases; J trimming: 3 bases; junction bases outside the gene matches: 5. The CDR3 spells CASSPMTGGYEQYF. The CDR3, as DNA: TGTGCCAGCAGTCCGATGACAGGGGGCTACGAGCAGTACTTC.

This clonotype turned up a few times. The chain employs TRBV15 and TRBJ1-1; a weak D match, TRBD1 (5 bases). CDR1 is LNHNV, CDR2 YYDKDF, per germline (reference sequence). The CDR3 loop spans 13 amino acids. Trimming left V 4 bases short and J 5 bases short, with 11 bases between. CDR3 coding DNA: TGTGCCACCAGCAAGAGGGGAAAGACTGAAGCTTTCTTT. The encoded protein is CATSKRGKTEAFF.

As regards this clonotype: One end of the junction does not line up with germline, which may come from a read error. The chain joins TRBV11-3 to TRBJ2-7; D uncertain. Germline assignment: CDR1 SGHNT and CDR2 YENEEA. This CDR3 region has 11 residues. The CDR3 DNA reads TGTGCCAGCAGCTTAGGCCCCCAGCATTACTTC. It codes for CASSLGPQHYF.

This clonotype was seen at least ten times. This sequence joins TRBV7-2 and TRBJ1-1, with no clear D. Germline CDR1 SGHTA, CDR2 FQGNSA. V lost 2 bases and J lost 1, with 11 bases in between. The CDR3 sequence is 15 residues long. CDR3 bases: TGTGCCAGCAGCTTAATCGTTGTTCCGAACACTGAAGCTTTCTTT. It encodes CASSLIVVPNTEAFF.

With regard to this clonotype: This may stem from a read error, because a much larger clone lies one nucleotide away. The J gene is TRBJ1-3, the V gene TRBV2; D perhaps matches TRBD1 (5 bases). Germline V gives CDR1 SNHLY, CDR2 FYNNEI. V dropped 4 bases and J dropped 9 bases, with 10 bases sitting between them. The length of the CDR3 is 12 residues. CDR3 nucleotides: TGTGCCAGCAGTGCCACAGGCGTCACCATATATTTT. This translates into CASSATGVTIYF.

The V and J genes are TRBV2 and TRBJ2-1, with TRBD2 matching 8 bases. J gave up 15 bases and V 5 bases, and 9 bases lay outside the gene matches. The CDR3 has 12 amino acids. CDR1 and CDR2 (germline): SNHLY, FYNNEI. The CDR3: CASSLSGTRLFF. CDR3 DNA sequence: TGTGCCAGCAGTTTGTCCGGGACTAGACTGTTCTTC.

This chain uses TRBV7-8 with TRBJ2-2; D gene uncertain. Germline V gene sequence: CDR1 SGHVS, CDR2 FQNEAQ. Trimming removed 2 bases from V and 4 bases from J, with 8 bases in between. The CDR3 is made up of 14 amino acids. The CDR3 here is CASSLSQITGELFF. The DNA for the CDR3 is TGTGCCAGCAGCTTAAGCCAGATCACCGGGGAGCTGTTTTTT.

This clonotype occurred many times. J is TRBJ1-4 and V is TRBV2; D is ambiguous. The germline V gene encodes CDR1 SNHLY and CDR2 FYNNEI. The CDR3 consists of 15 residues. Trimming cost V 1 base and J 8 bases, with 14 bases left between them. CDR3 region: CASSEGLGMGEKLFF. The CDR3 DNA reads as TGTGCCAGCAGTGAAGGGTTAGGGATGGGGGAAAAACTGTTTTTT.